This entry lists 18 T cell receptor beta chains sequenced from one sample in a study of T cell responses to AZD1222 COVID-19 vaccine. Sequencing used immunoSEQ multiplex PCR; TCRdb keeps in-frame clones, though not all of them. The repertoire includes approximately 150,000 clones, 94% of them detected once, and over 1% sits in the top ten. This material consisted of peripheral blood, taken on day 0 of AZD1222 vaccination. These TCRs come from an adult in good health.

The J gene is TRBJ2-7, the V gene TRBV28; D gene unclear. Per the germline V gene, CDR1 is MDHEN and CDR2 is SYDVKM. V was pared by 5 bases and J by 6 bases, with 17 bases between. The CDR3 extends over 14 amino acids. CDR3 region: CASSLTGSSSEQYV. CDR3 DNA: TGTGCCAGCAGTCTAACCGGGTCGTCGAGCGAGCAGTACGTC.

The chain links TRBV7-2 to TRBJ2-3; TRBD2 agrees at 11 bases. The trim removed 4 bases at V and 9 bases at J, leaving 9 bases unmatched. CDR1 SGHTA and CDR2 FQGNSA come from the germline V gene. CDR3 length: 15 amino acids. Written as DNA, the CDR3 is TGTGCCAGCAGCTCCCAATACGGGACTAGCGGCACGCAGTATTTT. It translates to CASSSQYGTSGTQYF.

The chain employs TRBV7-8 and TRBJ1-1; D is unclear. The V gene's germline CDR1 is SGHVS and CDR2 FQNEAQ. This CDR3 has 12 residues. V lost 4 bases to trimming and J lost 1 base, with 4 bases between them. CDR3 loop: CASSYRNTEAFF. In nucleotides, the CDR3 is TGTGCCAGCAGCTACAGGAACACTGAAGCTTTCTTT.

To note about this clone: Sequence at one end of the junction differs from germline and may be a read error. The rearrangement uses TRBV15 and TRBJ1-2; TRBD1 aligns across 7 bases. Looked up from germline, CDR1 is LNHNV and CDR2 is YYDKDF (reference sequence). The CDR3 is 12 amino acids. The CDR3 protein is CATSRDGETGSF. The CDR3, as DNA: TGTGCCACCAGCAGAGATGGGGAGACAGGGTCCTTC. The entire variable domain, with the rest obtained from reference TRBV15 and TRBJ1-2, is as follows: DAMVIQNPRYQVTQFGKPVTLSCSQTLNHNVMYWYQQKSSQAPKLLFHYYDKDFNNEADTPDNFQSRRPNTSFCFLDIRSPGLGDTAMYLCATSRDGETGSFGSGTRLTVV.

V usage is TRBV6-5 and J usage is TRBJ2-1; TRBD2 aligns across 8 bases. Germline values: CDR1 MNHEY, CDR2 SVGAGI. The V and J ends lost 7 bases and 5 bases, in that order; junction bases with no gene match: 4. This CDR3 spans 13 amino acids. The CDR3: CASMTSVDNEQFF. CDR3 coding DNA: TGTGCCAGCATGACTAGCGTAGACAATGAGCAGTTCTTC.

The V gene is TRBV2, the J gene TRBJ2-1; 11 bases align to TRBD2. Trimming removed 1 base from V and 15 bases from J; junction bases left unmatched: 8. The CDR3 runs to 14 residues. The germline CDR1 and CDR2 sequences are SNHLY and FYNNEI. The CDR3 spells CASSEGSGRAFWFF. CDR3 sequence (DNA): TGTGCCAGCAGTGAAGGTAGCGGGAGGGCCTTTTGGTTCTTC.

The chain recombines TRBV7-9 with TRBJ2-1; 10 bases line up with TRBD2. J was trimmed by 5 bases and V by 4 bases; bases with no gene match: 5. Per germline, CDR1 SEHNR and CDR2 FQNEAQ (reference sequence). This CDR3 has 15 amino acids. DNA of the CDR3: TGTGCCAGCAGCTACGAGCGGGAGGGCCACAATGAGCAGTTCTTC. As protein: CASSYEREGHNEQFF.

This clone appeared once. The chain combines TRBV3-1 (or the pseudogene TRBV3-2) with TRBJ2-7; 7 bases match TRBD2. The length of the CDR3 is 17 residues. V shed 4 bases and J 3 bases; nucleotides not matched to a gene: 15. CDR1 is LGHDT, CDR2 YNNKEL, per germline (reference sequence). The CDR3 sequence is CASSRNGGCPNNYEQYV. The CDR3 region has the DNA TGTGCCAGCAGCCGGAACGGGGGGTGCCCAAACAACTACGAGCAGTACGTC.

The chain recombines TRBV6-5 with TRBJ2-1; 9 nucleotides align to TRBD2. This CDR3 is 15 amino acids long. Trimming at V came to 2 bases and at J to 5 bases, leaving 4 bases not matched to a gene. CDR1 MNHEY and CDR2 SVGAGI come from the germline V gene. CDR3 nucleotide sequence: TGTGCCAGCAGTTACGGGCGGGAGGGCCACAATGAGCAGTTCTTC. Translation: CASSYGREGHNEQFF.

This chain connects TRBV5-1 to TRBJ2-1, with TRBD1 matching over 11 bases. Per germline, CDR1 SGHRS and CDR2 YFSETQ. Trimming removed 6 bases from V and 7 bases from J; junction bases left unmatched: 9. The CDR3 runs to 15 residues. Here the CDR3 reads CASTGRTGGWNEQFF. The CDR3 DNA is TGCGCCAGCACCGGGCGGACAGGGGGCTGGAATGAGCAGTTCTTC.

The chain couples TRBV6-5 to TRBJ2-2; D is perhaps TRBD2 (5 bases). Germline CDR1 is MNHEY and CDR2 is SVGAGI. V lost 5 bases and J 7 bases, leaving 17 bases between the germline ends. The CDR3 is made up of 15 amino acids. The CDR3 DNA is TGTGCCAGCAGTCCGGGCCCTTCGGGGTACGGGGAGCTGTTTTTT. Translated: CASSPGPSGYGELFF.

The table lists this clone with a few counts. The rearrangement joins TRBV19 to TRBJ1-2; D gene unclear. CDR1 is LNHDA, CDR2 SQIVND, per germline (reference sequence). This CDR3 is 13 amino acids long. Trimming shortened V by 7 bases and J by 5 bases, and 14 bases separated the two germline ends. CDR3 DNA sequence: TGTGCCAGTAAATTGCTTGGAGATTATGGCTACACCTTC. Translation: CASKLLGDYGYTF.

The chain employs TRBV12-5 and TRBJ2-3, with D perhaps matching TRBD2 (6 bases). The germline gives CDR1 LGHNT, CDR2 FRNRAP. V was clipped by 4 bases and J by 8 bases, with 16 bases between them. This CDR3 region has 14 residues. In nucleotides, the CDR3 is TGTGCTAGTGGTTCCCCTCCGGGAGATGCTACGCAGTATTTT. Amino acid sequence: CASGSPPGDATQYF.

The chain links TRBV5-1 to TRBJ2-2; D is possibly TRBD1 (6 bases). The CDR3 totals 14 residues. Germline CDR1 reads SGHRS; CDR2 reads YFSETQ. The germline V and J ends were trimmed by 4 bases and 3 bases, with 10 bases remaining between them. In DNA form, the CDR3 reads TGCGCCAGCAGCCCCACAGGGTACACCGGGGAGCTGTTTTTT. It is translated as CASSPTGYTGELFF.

The chain is built from TRBV5-1 and TRBJ1-6, with 9 bases lining up with TRBD1. Trimming at V came to 1 base and at J to 12 bases, leaving 17 bases not matched to a gene. The CDR3 has 18 amino acids. Germline V CDR1 and CDR2: SGHRS, YFSETQ. CDR3 nucleotide sequence: TGCGCCAGCAGCTTGTACGCGACAGGGGGGTCCCTTAATAGACCCCTCCACTTT. This encodes CASSLYATGGSLNRPLHF.

The V and J genes are TRBV5-6 and TRBJ1-6, with D tentatively TRBD1 (5 bases). This CDR3 has 12 amino acids. Germline V CDR1 and CDR2: SGHDT, YYEEEE. V lost 4 bases, J lost 13 bases, and 12 bases lay in between. The CDR3 reads CASSRGRGPLHF. CDR3 sequence (DNA): TGTGCCAGCAGCCGGGGACGGGGCCCCCTCCACTTT.

The V gene is TRBV28, the J gene TRBJ1-4; 11 nucleotides align to TRBD1. V lost 4 bases to trimming and J lost 10 bases; unmatched junction nucleotides: 2. The CDR3 is made up of 13 amino acids. Germline lookup yields CDR1 MDHEN and CDR2 SYDVKM. This chain's CDR3 is CASSSGQGAKLFF. DNA of the CDR3: TGTGCCAGCAGTTCCGGACAGGGGGCAAAACTGTTTTTT. Complete variable domain (other parts from reference TRBV28 and TRBJ1-4): DVKVTQSSRYLVKRTGEKVFLECVQDMDHENMFWYRQDPGLGLRLIYFSYDVKMKEKGDIPEGYSVSREKKERFSLILESASTNQTSMYLCASSSGQGAKLFFGSGTQLSVL.

The chain links TRBV7-2 to TRBJ1-1; TRBD1 is a possible D gene (6 bases). Germline V lookup: CDR1 SGHTA, CDR2 FQGNSA. V lost 1 base and J lost 4, with 10 bases in between. CDR3 length: 14 residues. As DNA, the CDR3 is TGTGCCAGCAGCTTAGGGACAGTGCTCACTGAAGCTTTCTTT. Protein sequence: CASSLGTVLTEAFF.